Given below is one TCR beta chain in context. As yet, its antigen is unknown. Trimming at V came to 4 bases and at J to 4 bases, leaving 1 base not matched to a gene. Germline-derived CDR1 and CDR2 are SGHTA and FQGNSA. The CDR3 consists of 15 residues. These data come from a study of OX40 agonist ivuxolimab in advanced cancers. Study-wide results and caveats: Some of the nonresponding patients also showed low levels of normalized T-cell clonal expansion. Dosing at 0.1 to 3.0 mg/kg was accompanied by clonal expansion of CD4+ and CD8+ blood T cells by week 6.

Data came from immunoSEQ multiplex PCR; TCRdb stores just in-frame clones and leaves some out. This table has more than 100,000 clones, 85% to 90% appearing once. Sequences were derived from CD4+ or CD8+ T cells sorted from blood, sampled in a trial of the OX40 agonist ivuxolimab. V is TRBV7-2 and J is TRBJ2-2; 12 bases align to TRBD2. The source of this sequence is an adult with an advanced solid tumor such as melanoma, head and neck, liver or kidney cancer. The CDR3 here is CASSSTSGGTGELFF. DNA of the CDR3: TGTGCCAGCAGCTCGACTAGCGGGGGCACCGGGGAGCTGTTTTTT.